This TCR beta chain was recorded in a study of T cell repertoires in cytomegalovirus infection. For the study at large: From public TCR beta signatures came an indication of both CMV infection and matching HLA type. Study results and limitations: Dominating the ex vivo response were TCR beta clonotypes that were CMV-specific and HLA-C-restricted.

TCRdb independently ran MiXCR on the reads; one entry per CDR3 protein. The table includes under 850,000 distinct CDR3 sequences, roughly a third detected once. As regards this clonotype: As yet, its antigen is unknown.

Germline V gene sequence: CDR1 SGHRS, CDR2 YFSETQ. J gave up 2 bases and V 4 bases, and 4 bases lay outside the gene matches. CDR3 length equals 15 residues. This chain joins TRBV5-1 and TRBJ2-5, with 11 bases lining up with TRBD1. Sequencing was performed on PBMCs. This receptor was obtained from a human donor in good health (CMV status not recorded). Some clones in this sample may be carry-over from other donors' samples. The chain's CDR3 is CASSPGDRGQETQYF. For the CDR3, the DNA is TGCGCCAGCAGCCCGGGGGACAGGGGGCAAGAGACCCAGTACTTC. Together with reference TRBV5-1 and TRBJ2-5, the CDR3 gives the full variable domain: KAGVTQTPRYLIKTRGQQVTLSCSPISGHRSVSWYQQTPGQGLQFLFEYFSETQRNKGNFPGRFSGRQFSNSRSEMNVSTLELGDSALYLCASSPGDRGQETQYFGPGTRLLVL.